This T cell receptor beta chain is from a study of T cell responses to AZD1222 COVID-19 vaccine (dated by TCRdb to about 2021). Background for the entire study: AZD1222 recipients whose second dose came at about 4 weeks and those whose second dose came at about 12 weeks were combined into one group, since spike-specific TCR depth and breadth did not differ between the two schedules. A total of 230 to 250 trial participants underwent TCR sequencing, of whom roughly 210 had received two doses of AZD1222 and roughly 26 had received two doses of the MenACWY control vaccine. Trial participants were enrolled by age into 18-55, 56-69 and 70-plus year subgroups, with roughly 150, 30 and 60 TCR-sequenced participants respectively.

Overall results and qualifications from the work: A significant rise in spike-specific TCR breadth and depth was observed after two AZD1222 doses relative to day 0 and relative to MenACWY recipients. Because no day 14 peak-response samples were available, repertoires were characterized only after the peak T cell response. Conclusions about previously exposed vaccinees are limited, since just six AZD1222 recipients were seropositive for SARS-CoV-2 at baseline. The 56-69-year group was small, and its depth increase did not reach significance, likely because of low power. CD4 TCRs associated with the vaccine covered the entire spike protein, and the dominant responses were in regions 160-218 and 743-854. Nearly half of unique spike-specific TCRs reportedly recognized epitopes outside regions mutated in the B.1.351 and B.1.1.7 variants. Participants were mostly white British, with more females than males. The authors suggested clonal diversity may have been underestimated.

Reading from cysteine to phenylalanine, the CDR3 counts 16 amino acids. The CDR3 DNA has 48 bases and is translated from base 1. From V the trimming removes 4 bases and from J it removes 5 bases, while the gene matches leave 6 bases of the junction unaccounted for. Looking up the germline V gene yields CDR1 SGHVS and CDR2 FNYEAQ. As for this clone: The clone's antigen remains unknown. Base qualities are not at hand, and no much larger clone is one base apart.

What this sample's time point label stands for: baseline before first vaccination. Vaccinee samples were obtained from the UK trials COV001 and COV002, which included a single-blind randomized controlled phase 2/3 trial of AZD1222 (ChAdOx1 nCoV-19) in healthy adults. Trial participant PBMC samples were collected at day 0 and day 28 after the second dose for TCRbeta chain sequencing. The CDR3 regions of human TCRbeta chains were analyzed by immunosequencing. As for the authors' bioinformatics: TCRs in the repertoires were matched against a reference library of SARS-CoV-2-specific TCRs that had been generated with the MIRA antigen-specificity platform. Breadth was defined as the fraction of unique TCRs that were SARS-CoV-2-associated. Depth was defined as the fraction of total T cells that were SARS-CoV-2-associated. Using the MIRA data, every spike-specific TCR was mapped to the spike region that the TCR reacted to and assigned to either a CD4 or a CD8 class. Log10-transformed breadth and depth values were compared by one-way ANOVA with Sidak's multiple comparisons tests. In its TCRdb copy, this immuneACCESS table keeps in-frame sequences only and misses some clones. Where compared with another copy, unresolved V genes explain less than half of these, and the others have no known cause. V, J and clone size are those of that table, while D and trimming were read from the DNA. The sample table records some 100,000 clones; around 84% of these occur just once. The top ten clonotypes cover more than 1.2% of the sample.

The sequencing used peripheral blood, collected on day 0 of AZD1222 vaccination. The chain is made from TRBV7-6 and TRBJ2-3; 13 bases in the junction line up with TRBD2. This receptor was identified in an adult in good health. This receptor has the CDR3 CASSSGLAGVVDTQYF. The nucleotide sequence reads TGTGCCAGCAGCTCAGGACTAGCGGGAGTGGTAGATACGCAGTATTTT. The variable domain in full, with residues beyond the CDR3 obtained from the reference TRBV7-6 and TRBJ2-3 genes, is GAGVSQSPRYKVTKRGQDVALRCDPISGHVSLYWYRQALGQGPEFLTYFNYEAQQDKSGLPNDRFSAERPEGSISTLTIQRTEQRDSAMYRCASSSGLAGVVDTQYFGPGTRLTVL.